The 15 T cell receptor beta chains below all came from one sample that was sequenced in a study of post-analysis software for immune sequencing data. For these TCRs, the target antigens are not known. TCR beta cDNA libraries included unique molecular identifiers. TCRdb recomputed calls from the PCR reads with MiXCR, one row per CDR3 protein. Of hundreds of thousands of distinct CDR3 sequences in the sample, roughly 46% were seen once. Findings of the study overall: In patients, about five TRBV segments were more frequent than in controls, with TRBV5-6, TRBV5-1 and TRBV20-1 among them.

The sample consisted of blood. These receptors originate from a girl aged 5 to 17 with multiple sclerosis.

The rearrangement joins TRBV20-1 to TRBJ2-5; D gene uncertain. Germline values: CDR1 DFQATT, CDR2 SNEGSKA (reference sequence). Deletions cut 8 bases from V and 5 bases from J, with 6 bases between. CDR3 length: 9 residues. In DNA form, the CDR3 reads TGCAGTCTATTGGAGACCCAGTACTTC. It specifies CSLLETQYF.

Only a few counts were recorded for this clonotype. The genes are TRBV6-5 and TRBJ2-1; D gene unclear. Trimming took 0 bases from V and 9 from J, leaving 9 bases between them. In germline, CDR1 is MNHEY, CDR2 SVGAGI. The CDR3 consists of 13 residues. The DNA of the CDR3 is TGTGCCAGCAGTTACTCGACCTGGGGTGAGCAGTTCTTC. It codes for CASSYSTWGEQFF.

This clonotype was recorded a few times. V and J are TRBV7-9 and TRBJ1-2; D not certain. CDR1 is SEHNR, CDR2 FQNEAQ, per germline (reference sequence). The CDR3 runs 14 residues. V lost 7 bases, J lost 4 bases, and 16 bases lay in between. CDR3 amino acids: CASISFGDPYGYTF. CDR3 nucleotide sequence: TGTGCCAGCATCTCGTTCGGGGATCCCTATGGCTACACCTTC.

V is TRBV12-3 or TRBV12-4 and J is TRBJ2-7, with a tentative D call TRBD2 (6 bases). V lost 4 bases and J lost 5, with 15 bases in between. The length of the CDR3 is 14 residues. Written as DNA, the CDR3 is TGTGCCAGCAGTTGCGGGACGGTTGACGACGAGCAGTACTTC. Amino acid sequence: CASSCGTVDDEQYF.

The V and J genes are TRBV5-1 and TRBJ2-1, with D unresolved. This CDR3 contains 13 residues. Germline V lookup: CDR1 SGHRS, CDR2 YFSETQ. Trimming shortened V by 0 bases and J by 5 bases, and 6 bases separated the two germline ends. CDR3 region: CASSLANDNEQFF. The DNA of the CDR3 is TGCGCCAGCAGCTTGGCTAACGACAATGAGCAGTTCTTC. Based on the CDR3 plus reference TRBV5-1 and TRBJ2-1, the full variable domain is KAGVTQTPRYLIKTRGQQVTLSCSPISGHRSVSWYQQTPGQGLQFLFEYFSETQRNKGNFPGRFSGRQFSNSRSEMNVSTLELGDSALYLCASSLANDNEQFFGPGTRLTVL.

V gene TRBV12-3 or TRBV12-4 combines with J gene TRBJ1-2; D gene uncertain. V shed 6 bases and J shed 1 base, with 18 bases lying between them. The CDR3 sequence is 16 residues long. The CDR3, as DNA: TGTGCCAGCAGCCCGTGGGCATCGAACCTTAACTATGGCTACACCTTC. Its translation: CASSPWASNLNYGYTF.

This clonotype was seen a handful of times. This chain uses TRBV29-1 with TRBJ1-1, with a weak D call TRBD1 (5 bases). Trimming took off 6 bases at V and 1 base at J, with 12 bases between the two ends. This CDR3 has 13 amino acids. The germline gives CDR1 SQVTM, CDR2 ANQGSEA. The CDR3: CSVLGGRNTEAFF. CDR3 bases: TGCAGCGTCCTGGGGGGGAGGAACACTGAAGCTTTCTTT.

This clonotype was seen more than once but under ten times. V usage is TRBV6-5 and J usage is TRBJ2-2; D is uncertain. CDR3 length equals 8 residues. Germline-derived CDR1 and CDR2 are MNHEY and SVGAGI. V was clipped by 7 bases and J by 11 bases, with 2 bases between them. The chain's CDR3 is CASKELFF. The CDR3 DNA is TGTGCCAGCAAAGAGCTGTTTTTT.

This chain connects TRBV6-6 to TRBJ2-5; a weak D match, TRBD2 (6 bases). The DNA end favors TRBJ2-7, so the J call may be wrong. The CDR3 contains 16 residues. Germline V gene lookup returns CDR1 MNHNY and CDR2 SVGAGI (reference sequence). CDR3 in DNA: TGTGCCAGCAGTTCTACCGCTGCGGGGCGCTACCACGAGCAGTACTTC. This codes for CASSSTAAGRYHEQYF.

This clonotype was counted only a few times. V usage is TRBV5-1 and J usage is TRBJ2-1; unclear D gene. V was pared by 4 bases and J by 0 bases, with 11 bases between. Germline assignment: CDR1 SGHRS and CDR2 YFSETQ. This CDR3 region has 15 residues. The CDR3 here is CASSLDLSSYNEQFF. CDR3 nucleotide sequence: TGCGCCAGCAGCCTAGACTTGAGCTCCTACAATGAGCAGTTCTTC.

The chain couples TRBV5-1 to TRBJ2-1; TRBD2 matches 7 bases. The CDR3 sequence is 16 residues long. V lost 3 bases and J lost 0; bases outside the gene matches: 6. Germline assignment: CDR1 SGHRS and CDR2 YFSETQ. CDR3 residues: CASSSSGTNSYNEQFF. CDR3 in DNA: TGCGCCAGCAGCTCATCCGGGACTAACTCCTACAATGAGCAGTTCTTC.

The CDR3 bases are TGTGCCAGCAGCTTTTCCGGACTAGCGGGCAATGAGCAGTTCTTC. It is translated as CASSFSGLAGNEQFF. The rearrangement joins TRBV7-2 to TRBJ2-1, with 11 positions matching TRBD2. The ends lost 3 bases at V and 6 bases at J; junction bases unmatched: 4. CDR3 size: 15 residues. Germline V CDR1 and CDR2: SGHTA, FQGNSA. The full variable domain, with the rest looked up from reference TRBV7-2 and TRBJ2-1, is GAGVSQSPSNKVTEKGKDVELRCDPISGHTALYWYRQSLGQGLEFLIYFQGNSAPDKSGLPSDRFSAERTGGSVSTLTIQRTQQEDSAVYLCASSFSGLAGNEQFFGPGTRLTVL.

The genes are TRBV5-1 and TRBJ2-1; possibly TRBD2 for D (7 bases). Trimming took off 0 bases at V and 3 bases at J, with 10 bases between the two ends. Germline CDR1 and CDR2: SGHRS and YFSETQ. The CDR3 has 15 amino acids. CDR3 sequence: CASSLGGGHYNEQFF. The CDR3 DNA follows: TGCGCCAGCAGCTTGGGGGGGGGCCACTACAATGAGCAGTTCTTC. Supplemented by reference TRBV5-1 and TRBJ2-1, the full variable domain reads KAGVTQTPRYLIKTRGQQVTLSCSPISGHRSVSWYQQTPGQGLQFLFEYFSETQRNKGNFPGRFSGRQFSNSRSEMNVSTLELGDSALYLCASSLGGGHYNEQFFGPGTRLTVL.

V usage is TRBV12-3 or TRBV12-4 and J usage is TRBJ2-7, with D perhaps TRBD1 or TRBD2 (5 bases each). This CDR3 region has 15 residues. V was pared by 1 base and J by 4 bases, with 14 bases between. CDR3 in amino acids: CASSLERGPGYEQYF. The CDR3 DNA reads TGTGCCAGCAGTTTAGAACGGGGCCCCGGATACGAGCAGTACTTC.

There are a few counts of this clonotype. The chain joins TRBV28 to TRBJ1-1, with D perhaps TRBD1 (6 bases). CDR3 length: 15 residues. Between the trimmed V and J ends, which lost 3 bases and 5 bases, there was a span of 16 bases. Germline CDR1 reads MDHEN; CDR2 reads SYDVKM. Here the CDR3 DNA reads TGTGCCAGCAGTTTGGGGGGCGGCCAACCGACTGAAGCTTTCTTT. This translates into CASSLGGGQPTEAFF.